One sample yielded the 5 T cell receptor beta chains listed below, sequenced in a study of blood T cell repertoires in COVID-19. The method was immunoSEQ multiplex PCR; TCRdb's version includes in-frame clones alone and lacks a portion of them. The sample lists 250,000 or so clones, around 84% occurring once. What was sequenced was peripheral blood. The receptor source for this set is a woman in her thirties or forties who had recovered from COVID-19.

This clone was counted only a few times. The rearrangement uses TRBV7-9 and TRBJ2-3; no clear D. Germline assignment: CDR1 SEHNR and CDR2 FQNEAQ (reference sequence). CDR3 size: 15 residues. V was trimmed by 4 bases and J by 8 bases, leaving 19 bases between them. The CDR3 DNA sequence: TGTGCCAGCAGCTCCCCTTTTAGTGAGATTCTTACGCAGTATTTT. Its translation: CASSSPFSEILTQYF.

This sequence joins TRBV10-3 and TRBJ2-3, with 8 bases identical to TRBD1. V gave up 7 bases and J gave up 1 base; unmatched junction bases: 10. The germline V gene has CDR1 ENHRY and CDR2 SYGVKD. The CDR3 is 16 amino acids. DNA for the CDR3: TGTGCCATCAACATGAAGACAGGGGATGGCACAGATACGCAGTATTTT. Protein: CAINMKTGDGTDTQYF.

The chain combines TRBV5-1 with TRBJ2-3, with D possibly TRBD1 on 5 matching bases. The CDR3 is made up of 15 amino acids. Germline CDR1 and CDR2: SGHRS and YFSETQ. The germline V and J ends were trimmed by 4 bases and 0 bases, with 12 bases remaining between them. Written as DNA, the CDR3 is TGCGCCAGCAGCCTTGGGGCACCTAGCACAGATACGCAGTATTTT. This codes for CASSLGAPSTDTQYF.

The chain combines TRBV2 with TRBJ2-7, with D possibly being TRBD1 (6 bases). CDR3 length: 13 amino acids. V was pared by 8 bases and J by 2 bases, with 13 bases between. Looked up from germline, CDR1 is SNHLY and CDR2 is FYNNEI. CDR3 sequence (DNA): TGTGCCAGCCGATGGGGGCGGACCTACGAGCAGTACTTC. Its protein product is CASRWGRTYEQYF.

This clone was counted only a few times. J is TRBJ1-5 and V is TRBV6-1; D remains ambiguous. The V end was cut by 1 base, the J end by 0 bases, with 7 bases between. Germline V gene lookup returns CDR1 MNHNS and CDR2 SASEGT. The CDR3 length is 15 residues. The CDR3 here is CASSEVWPSNQPQHF. CDR3 DNA: TGTGCCAGCAGTGAAGTTTGGCCTAGCAATCAGCCCCAGCATTTT.